Below are 19 T cell receptor beta chains sequenced from a single sample in a study of blood T cells in healthy people across ages. Using a J-beta primer mix together with a sample-barcoded 5' primer, a second PCR was run for about 7 to 12 cycles. TCRdb used MiXCR to reprocess the 5' RACE reads, holding one entry per CDR3 protein. The sample records around 1.5 million distinct CDR3 sequences, approximately 40% being singletons. The sample was blood. The receptors come from a woman aged 18 to 35 in good health.

This clonotype has more than one count but fewer than ten. The chain has TRBV10-2 and TRBJ2-1; 7 bases align to TRBD2. This CDR3 contains 13 residues. Per the germline V gene, CDR1 is WSHSY and CDR2 is SAAADI. The J segment lost 8 bases and the V segment lost 4 bases, leaving 5 bases of the junction unmatched. CDR3 region: CASSGLADHEQFF. The CDR3 bases are TGCGCCAGCAGTGGCCTAGCGGACCATGAGCAGTTCTTC.

The V and J genes are TRBV27 and TRBJ2-3; the match to TRBD2 covers 13 bases. Germline values: CDR1 MNHEY, CDR2 SMNVEV (reference sequence). This CDR3 comprises 17 residues. After removal of 5 bases from V and 8 bases from J, the junction contained 13 bases not matched to a gene. CDR3: CASSRGLAGTQPGTQYF. CDR3 nucleotide sequence: TGTGCCAGCAGTCGGGGACTAGCGGGGACCCAACCCGGTACGCAGTATTTT.

This chain connects TRBV10-2 to TRBJ2-1; TRBD2 aligns across 11 bases. Unmatched junction bases numbered 12, after V lost 7 bases and J lost 7 bases. This CDR3 is built from 16 residues. The germline V gene encodes CDR1 WSHSY and CDR2 SAAADI. The CDR3 is CASMNRLAGIANEQFF. CDR3 in DNA: TGCGCCAGCATGAACCGACTAGCGGGGATCGCGAATGAGCAGTTCTTC.

The rearrangement joins TRBV20-1 to TRBJ2-1, with TRBD2 matching 11 bases. V lost 5 bases and J lost 4; bases outside the gene matches: 7. From germline, CDR1 is DFQATT and CDR2 SNEGSKA (reference sequence). This CDR3 region has 15 residues. This chain's CDR3 is CSALTTSGKYNEQFF. CDR3 DNA sequence: TGCAGTGCTCTTACGACTAGCGGGAAGTACAATGAGCAGTTCTTC.

Only one count was recorded for this clonotype. The rearrangement joins TRBV7-3 to TRBJ2-1; D is unclear. The DNA end favors TRBJ2-7, so the J call may be wrong. This CDR3 contains 16 residues. Germline lookup yields CDR1 SGHTA and CDR2 FQGTGA. Written as DNA, the CDR3 is TGTGCCAGCAGCTTAGAGGTAATAGGGCCCTACAATGAGCAGTACTTC. Translated, it gives CASSLEVIGPYNEQYF.

This sequence joins TRBV20-1 and TRBJ2-1, with 9 bases that match TRBD1. The J call is uncertain, as TRBJ2-7 better fits the DNA end. Germline CDR1 DFQATT, CDR2 SNEGSKA (reference sequence). This CDR3 spans 15 amino acids. CDR3 nucleotides: TGCAGTGCTAGTAGTCGGACAGGGGACTACAATGAGCAGTACTTC. This gives the protein CSASSRTGDYNEQYF.

Remarks on this clonotype: Being one base from a much bigger clone, this may be a read error. The J gene is TRBJ2-1, the V gene TRBV29-1, with 7 bases fitting TRBD2. The CDR3 length is 14 residues. CDR1 is SQVTM and CDR2 is ANQGSEA in the germline V gene. V dropped 8 bases and J dropped 6; count of bases not matched to a gene: 13. CDR3 sequence (DNA): TGCAGCTCTCACACGGGACTAATTTTCAATGAGCAGTTCTTC. Encoded protein: CSSHTGLIFNEQFF.

The rearrangement links TRBV5-1 to TRBJ2-1; D not resolved. The CDR3 is 15 amino acids. Per the germline V gene, CDR1 is SGHRS and CDR2 is YFSETQ. Trimming took 1 base from V and 5 from J, leaving 13 bases between them. CDR3 in amino acids: CASSLRPYQDNEQFF. DNA for the CDR3: TGCGCCAGCAGCTTGAGGCCATACCAAGACAATGAGCAGTTCTTC. Full variable domain (remainder filled in from reference TRBV5-1 and TRBJ2-1): KAGVTQTPRYLIKTRGQQVTLSCSPISGHRSVSWYQQTPGQGLQFLFEYFSETQRNKGNFPGRFSGRQFSNSRSEMNVSTLELGDSALYLCASSLRPYQDNEQFFGPGTRLTVL.

As regards this clonotype: This may stem from a read error, because a much larger clone lies one nucleotide away. The V call is TRBV3-1, the J call TRBJ2-3; 14 bases align to TRBD2. In germline, CDR1 is LGHDT, CDR2 YNNKEL (reference sequence). With V trimmed by 7 bases and J by 4 bases, 10 bases remained unmatched. The CDR3 consists of 17 residues. CDR3 nucleotides: TGTGCCAGCAAGGGGACTAGCGGGGGAGGTGGAGCAGATACGCAGTATTTT. Translation gives CASKGTSGGGGADTQYF.

Points on this clonotype: No conserved phenylalanine or tryptophan ends this CDR3, so it is likely a read error. This chain links TRBV5-1 with TRBJ2-7; a possible D gene is TRBD1 (6 bases). Per the germline V gene, CDR1 is SGHRS and CDR2 is YFSETQ. The ends were cut back, 4 bases at V and 2 bases at J, with 19 bases in the middle. The CDR3 consists of 16 residues. CDR3 sequence reads: CASSPETGITAYEQYI. In nucleotides, the CDR3 is TGCGCCAGCAGCCCCGAGACAGGCATAACCGCCTACGAGCAGTACATC.

In this sample, this clonotype turned up a few times. The rearrangement uses TRBV9 and TRBJ1-2; weak D call: TRBD1 (6 bases). V was cut by 0 bases and J by 2 bases, with 14 bases left in between. The CDR3 sequence is 16 residues long. Per the germline V gene, CDR1 is SGDLS and CDR2 is YYNGEE. The CDR3 loop is CASSVDFPDRNYGYTF. In nucleotides, the CDR3 is TGTGCCAGCAGCGTAGACTTCCCGGACAGAAACTATGGCTACACCTTC.

The chain has TRBV3-1 and TRBJ2-7; D perhaps matches TRBD2 (5 bases). The germline V gene has CDR1 LGHDT and CDR2 YNNKEL (reference sequence). The CDR3 has 13 residues. Trimming pared 4 bases from V and 1 base from J, leaving 8 bases between. The CDR3 here is CASSRWESYEQYF. In DNA form, the CDR3 reads TGTGCCAGCAGCCGGTGGGAGTCCTACGAGCAGTACTTC.

This rearrangement joins TRBV20-1 to TRBJ1-5, with D uncertain. This CDR3 contains 12 residues. V was shortened by 4 bases and J by 6 bases, with 10 bases between the two germline ends. Germline V gene data show CDR1 as DFQATT and CDR2 as SNEGSKA (reference sequence). As DNA, the CDR3 is TGCAGTGCTATGAGGGAAGGTCAGCCCCAGCATTTT. It translates to CSAMREGQPQHF.

This clonotype was observed a few times. This chain joins TRBV2 and TRBJ2-1; 13 bases are shared with TRBD2. V lost 8 bases, J lost 9 bases, and 13 bases stayed unmatched. Germline assignment: CDR1 SNHLY and CDR2 FYNNEI. This CDR3 is built from 16 residues. In DNA, the CDR3 is TGTGCCAGCGAGAACCTAGGACTAGCGGGAGTTGGTGAGCAGTTCTTC. It yields the protein CASENLGLAGVGEQFF.

This clonotype was seen just once. The chain couples TRBV6-6 to TRBJ1-5; maybe TRBD1 (5 bases). This CDR3 has 15 amino acids. The V gene's germline CDR1 is MNHNY and CDR2 SVGAGI (reference sequence). V was clipped by 5 bases and J by 1 base, with 12 bases between them. Here the CDR3 DNA reads TGTGCCAGCAGTGGGGGGTCTCTGAGCAATCAGCCCCAGCATTTT. Its translation: CASSGGSLSNQPQHF.

The gene calls are TRBV6-2 or TRBV6-3 and TRBJ1-1; D may be TRBD1 (6 bases). Per the germline V gene, CDR1 is MNHEY and CDR2 is SVGEGT. Trimming left V 2 bases short and J 5 bases short, with 12 bases between. The CDR3 contains 14 residues. CDR3 nucleotides: TGTGCCAGCAGTTACACCATACAGGGTACTGAAGCTTTCTTT. It specifies CASSYTIQGTEAFF.

This clonotype has more than one count but fewer than ten. The DNA of the CDR3 is TGTGCCAGCAGCCAAGATTTGGGGGAGGTGGGCTACACCTTC. Translating it yields CASSQDLGEVGYTF. The rearrangement joins TRBV3-1 to TRBJ1-2; tentative D call: TRBD1 (5 bases). The CDR3 is 14 residues long. V dropped 0 bases and J dropped 8 bases, with 13 bases sitting between them. Germline V lookup: CDR1 LGHDT, CDR2 YNNKEL (reference sequence).

The chain links TRBV3-1 to TRBJ2-6; tentatively, D is TRBD1 or TRBD2 (5 bases each). Germline CDR1 LGHDT, CDR2 YNNKEL (reference sequence). Trimming cost V 4 bases and J 0 bases, with 10 bases left between them. The CDR3 totals 16 residues. CDR3 region: CASSPTRGSGANVLTF. The DNA of the CDR3 is TGTGCCAGCAGCCCCACGAGGGGCTCTGGGGCCAACGTCCTGACTTTC.

This clonotype came up a few times. The rearrangement joins TRBV6-1 to TRBJ2-7, with D maybe TRBD1 (5 bases). From germline, CDR1 is MNHNS and CDR2 SASEGT. This CDR3 has 13 residues. Between the trimmed V and J ends, which lost 2 bases and 4 bases, there was a span of 9 bases. The CDR3, as DNA: TGTGCCAGCAGTGAATACGCAGGGTACGAGCAGTACTTC. As protein: CASSEYAGYEQYF.